The clone carrying this TCR beta chain occurred a few times. Its antigen is not identified. The data stem from a study of cytomegalovirus exposure and HLA in healthy donors. Study findings and constraints: One variant, a missense change in DCLRE1C, was linked in a later analysis to TCR beta V- and J-gene trimming. An ancestry cluster, one associated with Asian ancestry, reportedly showed fewer N-insertions than the 666-donor mean in a later analysis.

This CDR3 has 11 residues. Germline values: CDR1 KGHSH, CDR2 LQKENI. Between the trimmed V and J ends, which lost 5 bases and 8 bases, there was a span of 9 bases. Primers included in the PCR were 60 Vbeta and 13 Jbeta primers. This table comes from immunoSEQ multiplex PCR, and its TCRdb copy is limited to in-frame clones, with some not included. The repertoire holds 100,000 to 150,000 clones, about 86% seen once, with roughly 2.4% in the top ten. The sequenced sample was PBMCs. This chain links TRBV18 with TRBJ1-1; D is undetermined. The sequence was collected from a woman between 40 and 50 years old in good health and CMV-seronegative. The CDR3 sequence is CASSDKTEAFF. CDR3 DNA sequence: TGTGCCAGCTCAGACAAAACCGAAGCTTTCTTT. Filled out from reference TRBV18 and TRBJ1-1, the complete variable domain reads NAGVMQNPRHLVRRRGQEARLRCSPMKGHSHVYWYRQLPEEGLKFMVYLQKENIIDESGMPKERFSAEFPKEGPSILRIQQVVRGDSAAYFCASSDKTEAFFGQGTRLTVV.